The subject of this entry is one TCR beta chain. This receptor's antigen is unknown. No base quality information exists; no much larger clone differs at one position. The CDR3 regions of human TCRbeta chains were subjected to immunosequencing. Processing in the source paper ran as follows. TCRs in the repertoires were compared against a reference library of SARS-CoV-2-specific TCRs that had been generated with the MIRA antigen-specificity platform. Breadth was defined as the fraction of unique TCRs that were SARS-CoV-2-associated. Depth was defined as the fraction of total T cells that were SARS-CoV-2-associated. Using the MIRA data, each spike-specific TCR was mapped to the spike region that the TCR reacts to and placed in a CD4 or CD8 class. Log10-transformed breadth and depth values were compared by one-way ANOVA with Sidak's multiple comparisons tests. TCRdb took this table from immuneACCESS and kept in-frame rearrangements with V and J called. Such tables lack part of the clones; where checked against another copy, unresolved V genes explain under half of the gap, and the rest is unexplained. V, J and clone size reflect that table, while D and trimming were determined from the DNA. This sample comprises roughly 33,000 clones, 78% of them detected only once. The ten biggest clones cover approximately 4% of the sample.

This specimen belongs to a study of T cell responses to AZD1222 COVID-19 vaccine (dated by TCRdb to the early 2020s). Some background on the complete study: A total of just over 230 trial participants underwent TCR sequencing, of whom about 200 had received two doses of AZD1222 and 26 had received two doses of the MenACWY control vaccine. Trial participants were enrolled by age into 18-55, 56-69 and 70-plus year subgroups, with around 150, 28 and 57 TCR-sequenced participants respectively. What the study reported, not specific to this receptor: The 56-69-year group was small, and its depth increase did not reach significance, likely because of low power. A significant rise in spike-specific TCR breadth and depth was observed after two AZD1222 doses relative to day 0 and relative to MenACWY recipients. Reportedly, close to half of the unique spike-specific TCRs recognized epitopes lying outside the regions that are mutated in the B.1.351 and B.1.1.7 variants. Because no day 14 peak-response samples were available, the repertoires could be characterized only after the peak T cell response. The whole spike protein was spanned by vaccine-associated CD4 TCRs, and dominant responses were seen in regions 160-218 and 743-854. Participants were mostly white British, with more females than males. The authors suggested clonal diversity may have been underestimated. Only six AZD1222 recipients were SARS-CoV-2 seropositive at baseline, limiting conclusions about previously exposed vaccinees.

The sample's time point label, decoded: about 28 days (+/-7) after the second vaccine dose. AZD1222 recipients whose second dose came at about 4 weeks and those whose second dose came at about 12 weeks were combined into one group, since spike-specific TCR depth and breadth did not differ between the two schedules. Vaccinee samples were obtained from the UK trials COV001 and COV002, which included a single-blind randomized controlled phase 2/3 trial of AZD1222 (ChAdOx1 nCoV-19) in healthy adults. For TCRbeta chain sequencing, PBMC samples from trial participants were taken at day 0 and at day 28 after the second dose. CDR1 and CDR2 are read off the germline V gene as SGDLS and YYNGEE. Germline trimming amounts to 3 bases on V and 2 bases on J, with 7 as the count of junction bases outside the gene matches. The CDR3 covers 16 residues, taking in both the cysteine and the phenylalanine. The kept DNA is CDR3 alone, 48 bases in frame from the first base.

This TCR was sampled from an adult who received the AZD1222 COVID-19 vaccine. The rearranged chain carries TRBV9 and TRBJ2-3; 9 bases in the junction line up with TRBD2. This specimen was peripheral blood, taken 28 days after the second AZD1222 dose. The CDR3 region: CASSALAGRPTDTQYF. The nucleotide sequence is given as TGTGCCAGCAGCGCCCTAGCGGGACGGCCCACAGATACGCAGTATTTT.